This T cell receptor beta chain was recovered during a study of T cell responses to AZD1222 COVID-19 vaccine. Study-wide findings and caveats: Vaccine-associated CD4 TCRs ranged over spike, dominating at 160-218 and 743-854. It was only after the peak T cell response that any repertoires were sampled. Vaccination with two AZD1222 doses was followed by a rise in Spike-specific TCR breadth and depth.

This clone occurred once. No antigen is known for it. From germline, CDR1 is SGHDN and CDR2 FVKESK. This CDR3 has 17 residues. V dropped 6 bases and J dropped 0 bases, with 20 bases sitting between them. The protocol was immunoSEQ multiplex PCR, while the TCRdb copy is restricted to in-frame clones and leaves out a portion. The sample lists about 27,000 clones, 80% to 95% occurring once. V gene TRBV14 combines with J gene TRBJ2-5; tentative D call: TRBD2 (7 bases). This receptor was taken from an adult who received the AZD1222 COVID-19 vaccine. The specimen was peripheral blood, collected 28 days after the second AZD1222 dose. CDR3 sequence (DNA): TGTGCCAGCAGTCCTAGGGGGTCGACTAGCTACCAAGAGACCCAGTACTTC. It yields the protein CASSPRGSTSYQETQYF.